The 6 T cell receptor beta chains listed next were all sequenced from one sample in a study of T cell responses to AZD1222 COVID-19 vaccine. Clones were sequenced by immunoSEQ multiplex PCR, and TCRdb holds only the in-frame ones, with some missing. The repertoire holds tens of thousands of clones, with approximately 85% as singletons. The material was peripheral blood, obtained 28 days after the second AZD1222 dose. These receptors were taken from an adult who received the AZD1222 COVID-19 vaccine.

This chain links TRBV28 with TRBJ2-5, with 7 bases matching TRBD2. The CDR3 is 17 amino acids. V shed 4 bases, J shed 1 base, and the junction held 12 bases outside the gene matches. Germline assignment: CDR1 MDHEN and CDR2 SYDVKM. CDR3 DNA sequence: TGTGCCAGCAGTTCCCACCCCAGCGGGAACCTCCAAGAGACCCAGTACTTC. As protein: CASSSHPSGNLQETQYF.

The V and J genes are TRBV19 and TRBJ1-5; D might be TRBD1 (5 bases). There are 13 residues in the CDR3. Germline lookup yields CDR1 LNHDA and CDR2 SQIVND (reference sequence). V lost 3 bases to trimming and J lost 9 bases, with 12 bases between them. The CDR3 here is CASSMDWQGPQHF. In DNA, the CDR3 is TGTGCCAGTAGTATGGACTGGCAGGGGCCCCAGCATTTT.

The CDR3 is CASIRNPGLGSTDTQYF. In DNA form, the CDR3 reads TGCGCCAGCATCCGGAACCCAGGGTTAGGAAGCACAGATACGCAGTATTTT. The chain combines TRBV5-1 with TRBJ2-3, with D perhaps TRBD1 (5 bases). This CDR3 region has 17 residues. Looked up from germline, CDR1 is SGHRS and CDR2 is YFSETQ. Deletions cut 6 bases from V and 0 bases from J, with 20 bases between.

The V call is TRBV19, the J call TRBJ2-2; no definite D call. V shed 7 bases and J shed 2 bases, with 11 bases lying between them. CDR1 and CDR2 from the germline V gene are LNHDA and SQIVND (reference sequence). CDR3 size: 14 residues. In DNA, the CDR3 is TGTGCCAGTACCGCTGATGTAAACACCGGGGAGCTGTTTTTT. It yields the protein CASTADVNTGELFF. The full variable domain, its missing parts supplied by reference TRBV19 and TRBJ2-2, is DGGITQSPKYLFRKEGQNVTLSCEQNLNHDAMYWYRQDPGQGLRLIYYSQIVNDFQKGDIAEGYSVSREKKESFPLTVTSAQKNPTAFYLCASTADVNTGELFFGEGSRLTVL.

The chain couples TRBV19 to TRBJ2-5, with D possibly being TRBD2 (7 bases). The germline V gene has CDR1 LNHDA and CDR2 SQIVND (reference sequence). The CDR3 length is 15 residues. Between the trimmed V and J ends, which lost 5 bases and 4 bases, there was a span of 17 bases. The CDR3 DNA sequence: TGTGCCAGTAGTCCCCCGGGGGGCCCCGGAGAGACCCAGTACTTC. Translation gives CASSPPGGPGETQYF.

The V call is TRBV13, the J call TRBJ1-1; D possibly corresponds to TRBD1 (6 bases). V was shortened by 5 bases and J by 11 bases, with 12 bases between the two germline ends. From germline, CDR1 is PRHDT and CDR2 FYEKMQ (reference sequence). The CDR3 sequence is 11 residues long. CDR3 sequence (DNA): TGTGCCAGCAGCGGGCGGACAGAGGCTTTCTTT. It specifies CASSGRTEAFF.